The 20 T cell receptor beta chains below all came from one sample that was sequenced in a study of identical twins. TCRdb redid the calling of the 5' RACE reads with MiXCR, one entry per CDR3 protein. The sample holds about 530,000 distinct CDR3 sequences, around 15% seen once. These sequences were also reported in another study, on yellow fever vaccine responses in identical twins.

Material for sequencing was CD4+ T cells sorted from blood. The source is a woman under 30 in good health.

The chain uses TRBV11-2 and TRBJ2-2; 14 bases agree with TRBD2. Germline V lookup: CDR1 SGHAT, CDR2 FQNNGV. This CDR3 comprises 18 residues. Trimming at V came to 7 bases and at J to 2 bases, leaving 9 bases not matched to a gene. CDR3 in amino acids: CASNLRTSGRSNTGELFF. CDR3 in DNA: TGTGCCAGCAACCTCCGGACTAGCGGGAGGTCTAACACCGGGGAGCTGTTTTTT.

The V and J genes are TRBV20-1 and TRBJ1-1, with 9 bases matching TRBD1. This CDR3 is 14 amino acids long. The V gene end was trimmed by 6 bases and the J gene end by 2 bases; junction bases not matched to a gene: 7. Germline CDR1 and CDR2: DFQATT and SNEGSKA (reference sequence). CDR3 protein: CSAPQGARNTEAFF. Written as DNA, the CDR3 is TGCAGTGCGCCACAGGGGGCGCGAAACACTGAAGCTTTCTTT.

The chain employs TRBV10-3 and TRBJ2-3, with 10 bases that match TRBD2. The V gene's germline CDR1 is ENHRY and CDR2 SYGVKD. Trimming took 8 bases from V and 2 from J; bases not matched to a gene: 7. CDR3 length equals 15 residues. CDR3 protein: CAIQDTSGATDTQYF. Here the CDR3 DNA reads TGTGCCATCCAGGACACTAGCGGGGCCACAGATACGCAGTATTTT.

The rearrangement joins TRBV5-1 to TRBJ2-2, with D perhaps matching TRBD1 or TRBD2 (5 bases each). The CDR3 totals 15 residues. Trimming took off 0 bases at V and 3 bases at J, with 9 bases between the two ends. CDR1 is SGHRS and CDR2 is YFSETQ in the germline V gene. This CDR3 is CASSLVRGDTGELFF. The CDR3 DNA reads TGCGCCAGCAGCTTGGTTAGGGGAGACACCGGGGAGCTGTTTTTT.

This clonotype was found many times. This chain links TRBV7-2 with TRBJ2-1, with D hard to call. The CDR3 loop spans 15 amino acids. The V end lost 1 base, the J end lost 7 bases, and 14 bases lay between the germline ends. Germline CDR1 is SGHTA and CDR2 is FQGNSA. In nucleotides, the CDR3 is TGTGCCAGCAGCTTAGGGGTCCCTTTGGGGAATGAGCAGTTCTTC. It yields the protein CASSLGVPLGNEQFF. The full variable domain, in which reference TRBV7-2 and TRBJ2-1 provide the parts outside the CDR3, is GAGVSQSPSNKVTEKGKDVELRCDPISGHTALYWYRQSLGQGLEFLIYFQGNSAPDKSGLPSDRFSAERTGGSVSTLTIQRTQQEDSAVYLCASSLGVPLGNEQFFGPGTRLTVL.

This clonotype was seen only a few times. This rearrangement joins TRBV10-3 to TRBJ2-1; 10 bases are shared with TRBD2. Germline V CDR1 and CDR2: ENHRY, SYGVKD. The CDR3 is 16 amino acids. J lost 2 bases, V lost 7 bases, and 8 bases had no gene match. The CDR3 DNA sequence: TGTGCCATCACGGGTAGCGGGGGGCCCCCCTACAATGAGCAGTTCTTC. As protein: CAITGSGGPPYNEQFF.

This clonotype was counted only a few times. The chain couples TRBV5-1 to TRBJ1-3, with D possibly matching TRBD1 (6 bases). The CDR3 covers 16 residues. The V end was cut by 4 bases, the J end by 0 bases, with 14 bases between. Germline CDR1 and CDR2: SGHRS and YFSETQ. The CDR3 DNA is TGCGCCAGCAGCAGCGGGGGGGCCGTCTCTGGAAACACCATATATTTT. This sequence encodes CASSSGGAVSGNTIYF. Using reference TRBV5-1 and TRBJ1-3 for the parts outside the CDR3, the full variable domain is KAGVTQTPRYLIKTRGQQVTLSCSPISGHRSVSWYQQTPGQGLQFLFEYFSETQRNKGNFPGRFSGRQFSNSRSEMNVSTLELGDSALYLCASSSGGAVSGNTIYFGEGSWLTVV.

This clonotype was counted only a few times. The chain recombines TRBV10-1 with TRBJ2-3; 7 bases are a match to TRBD1. The CDR3 length is 15 residues. Germline V lookup: CDR1 WNHNN, CDR2 SYGVQD (reference sequence). V lost 2 bases, J lost 1 base, and 3 bases stayed unmatched. CDR3 bases: TGCGCCAGCAGTGAGGGGACAGACCGCACAGATACGCAGTATTTT. Protein product: CASSEGTDRTDTQYF.

This clonotype was counted only a few times. The chain carries TRBV29-1 and TRBJ2-7; 8 bases are a match to TRBD2. Per germline, CDR1 SQVTM and CDR2 ANQGSEA. This CDR3 region has 16 residues. With V trimmed by 4 bases and J by 1 base, 12 bases remained unmatched. The CDR3 sequence is CSVASTPGLDSYEQYF. CDR3 nucleotide sequence: TGCAGCGTTGCAAGCACCCCGGGACTAGATTCCTACGAGCAGTACTTC.

This chain connects TRBV2 to TRBJ1-2; 7 nucleotides line up with TRBD1. This CDR3 region has 18 residues. Germline V gene data show CDR1 as SNHLY and CDR2 as FYNNEI. Unmatched junction bases numbered 23, after V lost 11 bases and J lost 2 bases. The DNA of the CDR3 is TGTGCCTTCAGTGCTGCTTCAGGGGGAACTCCCGCAAACTATGGCTACACCTTC. It translates to CAFSAASGGTPANYGYTF.

The table lists this clonotype with a few counts. The chain uses TRBV12-3 or TRBV12-4 and TRBJ2-7; 9 bases are a match to TRBD1. The length of the CDR3 is 14 residues. Trimming removed 5 bases from V and 5 bases from J; junction bases left unmatched: 7. The CDR3 DNA is TGTGCCAGCAGTATGACAGGGGGTCCGCACGAGCAGTACTTC. Protein product: CASSMTGGPHEQYF.

In this sample, this clonotype turned up a few times. The chain uses TRBV15 and TRBJ2-5, with TRBD2 as a possible D gene (6 bases). Per the germline V gene, CDR1 is LNHNV and CDR2 is YYDKDF (reference sequence). This CDR3 has 15 residues. V was clipped by 0 bases and J by 5 bases, with 13 bases between them. The CDR3 region has the DNA TGTGCCACCAGCAGAGATACATTGGGGAGGGAGACCCAGTACTTC. Protein product: CATSRDTLGRETQYF.

This sequence joins TRBV3-1 and TRBJ2-1, with TRBD2 matching 12 bases. The germline V gene encodes CDR1 LGHDT and CDR2 YNNKEL (reference sequence). J was trimmed by 5 bases and V by 0 bases; bases with no gene match: 5. This CDR3 has 17 amino acids. The CDR3 loop is CASSQDRLAGANNEQFF. CDR3 sequence (DNA): TGTGCCAGCAGCCAAGATCGACTAGCGGGGGCTAACAATGAGCAGTTCTTC.

This clonotype was seen only a few times. This rearrangement joins TRBV4-1 to TRBJ1-3; TRBD1 matches at 9 bases. V shed 0 bases and J 4 bases; nucleotides not matched to a gene: 7. Looked up from germline, CDR1 is MGHRA and CDR2 is YSYEKL. The CDR3 is 17 amino acids. The CDR3 DNA sequence: TGCGCCAGCAGCCAAGATGGGACAGGGCGTACAGGAAACACCATATATTTT. Translation gives CASSQDGTGRTGNTIYF.

The chain employs TRBV9 and TRBJ2-3; no reliable D call. From germline, CDR1 is SGDLS and CDR2 YYNGEE. The CDR3 contains 16 residues. V shed 0 bases and J shed 4 bases, with 15 bases lying between them. The CDR3 region has the DNA TGTGCCAGCAGCGTAGTAGGATCCCTTGTCGCAGATACGCAGTATTTT. Translation: CASSVVGSLVADTQYF.

The V call is TRBV5-6, the J call TRBJ2-4; tentatively, D is TRBD1 (6 bases). Germline V CDR1 and CDR2: SGHDT, YYEEEE. Trimming pared 0 bases from V and 7 bases from J, leaving 11 bases between. The CDR3 has 14 amino acids. CDR3: CASSLVQGMNIQYF. CDR3 DNA: TGTGCCAGCAGCTTGGTTCAGGGGATGAACATTCAGTACTTC. Full variable domain (remainder filled in from reference TRBV5-6 and TRBJ2-4): DAGVTQSPTHLIKTRGQQVTLRCSPKSGHDTVSWYQQALGQGPQFIFQYYEEEERQRGNFPDRFSGHQFPNYSSELNVNALLLGDSALYLCASSLVQGMNIQYFGAGTRLSVL.

This clonotype was observed a few times. The V call is TRBV29-1, the J call TRBJ2-5; D is perhaps TRBD2 (5 bases). V lost 2 bases to trimming and J lost 0 bases, with 19 bases between them. CDR3 length equals 17 residues. CDR1 is SQVTM and CDR2 is ANQGSEA in the germline V gene. CDR3 sequence: CSVEPIMREYYQETQYF. In DNA, the CDR3 is TGCAGCGTTGAACCGATCATGAGGGAGTACTACCAAGAGACCCAGTACTTC.

In this sample, this clonotype turned up a few times. The genes are TRBV5-1 and TRBJ1-1; 9 nucleotides line up with TRBD1. The junction had 11 bases not matched to a gene; V was cut back by 4 bases and J by 7 bases. The CDR3 runs 15 residues. Germline V gene data show CDR1 as SGHRS and CDR2 as YFSETQ. The CDR3 protein is CASSPAQGAVGEAFF. The DNA of the CDR3 is TGCGCCAGCAGCCCAGCACAGGGGGCGGTTGGTGAAGCTTTCTTT.

V usage is TRBV4-1 and J usage is TRBJ2-3; possibly TRBD1 or TRBD2 for D (5 bases each). This CDR3 has 15 amino acids. Between the trimmed V and J ends, which lost 6 bases and 5 bases, there was a span of 18 bases. The germline V gene has CDR1 MGHRA and CDR2 YSYEKL. The CDR3 reads CASRLAGTPGDTQYF. The DNA of the CDR3 is TGCGCCAGCAGACTGGCCGGGACCCCGGGAGATACGCAGTATTTT.

This chain uses TRBV13 with TRBJ2-7; 9 bases fit TRBD1. V dropped 5 bases and J dropped 7; count of bases not matched to a gene: 12. The CDR3 consists of 15 residues. Germline V CDR1 and CDR2: PRHDT, FYEKMQ (reference sequence). Written as DNA, the CDR3 is TGTGCCAGCAGCCCCACAGGGGGCGCTCTGTGGGAGCAGTACTTC. Translated: CASSPTGGALWEQYF. The full variable domain, completed using reference TRBV13 and TRBJ2-7, is AAGVIQSPRHLIKEKRETATLKCYPIPRHDTVYWYQQGPGQDPQFLISFYEKMQSDKGSIPDRFSAQQFSDYHSELNMSSLELGDSALYFCASSPTGGALWEQYFGPGTRLTVT.